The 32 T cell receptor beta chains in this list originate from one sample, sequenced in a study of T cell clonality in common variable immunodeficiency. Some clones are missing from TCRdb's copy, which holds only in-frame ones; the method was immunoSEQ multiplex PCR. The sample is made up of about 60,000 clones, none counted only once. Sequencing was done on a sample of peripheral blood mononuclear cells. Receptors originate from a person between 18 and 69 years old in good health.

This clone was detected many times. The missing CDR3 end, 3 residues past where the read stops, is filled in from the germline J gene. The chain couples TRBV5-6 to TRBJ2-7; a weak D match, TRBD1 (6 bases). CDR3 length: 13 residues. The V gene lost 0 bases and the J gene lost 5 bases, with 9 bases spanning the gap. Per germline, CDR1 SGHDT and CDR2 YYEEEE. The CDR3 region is CASSLDRAHEQYF. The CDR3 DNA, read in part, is TGTGCCAGCAGCTTGGACAGGGCCCACGAG.

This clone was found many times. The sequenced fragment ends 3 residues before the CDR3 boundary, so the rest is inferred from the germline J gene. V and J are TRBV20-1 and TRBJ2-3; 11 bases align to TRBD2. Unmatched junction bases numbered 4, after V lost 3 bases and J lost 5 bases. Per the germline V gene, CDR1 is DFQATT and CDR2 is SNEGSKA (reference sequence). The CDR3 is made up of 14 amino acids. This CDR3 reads CSARVGLAVDTQYF. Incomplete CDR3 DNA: TGCAGTGCTAGGGTGGGACTAGCGGTAGATACG.

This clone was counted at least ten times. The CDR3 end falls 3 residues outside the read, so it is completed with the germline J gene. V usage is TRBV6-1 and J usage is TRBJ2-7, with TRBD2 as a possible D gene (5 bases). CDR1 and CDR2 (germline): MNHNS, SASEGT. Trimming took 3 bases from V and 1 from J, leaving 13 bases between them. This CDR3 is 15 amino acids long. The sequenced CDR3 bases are TGTGCCAGCAGTGAGGTCCGCGGGCCTTCCTACGAG. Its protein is CASSEVRGPSYE. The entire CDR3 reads CASSEVRGPSYEQYF.

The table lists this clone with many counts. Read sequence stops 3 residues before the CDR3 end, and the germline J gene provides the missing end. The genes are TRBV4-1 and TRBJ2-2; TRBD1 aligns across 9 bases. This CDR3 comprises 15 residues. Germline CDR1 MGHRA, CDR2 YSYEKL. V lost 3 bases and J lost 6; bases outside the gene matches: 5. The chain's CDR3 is CASSQWGQGAGELFF. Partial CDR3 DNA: TGCGCCAGCAGCCAGTGGGGACAGGGTGCCGGGGAG.

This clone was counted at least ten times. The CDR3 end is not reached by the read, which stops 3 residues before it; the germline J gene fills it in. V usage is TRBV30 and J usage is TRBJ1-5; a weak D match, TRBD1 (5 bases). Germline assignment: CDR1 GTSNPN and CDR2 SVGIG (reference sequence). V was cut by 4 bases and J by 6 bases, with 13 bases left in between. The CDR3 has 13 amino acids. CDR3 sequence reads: CAWTAGFGQPQHF. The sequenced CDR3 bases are TGTGCCTGGACCGCAGGGTTCGGTCAGCCC.

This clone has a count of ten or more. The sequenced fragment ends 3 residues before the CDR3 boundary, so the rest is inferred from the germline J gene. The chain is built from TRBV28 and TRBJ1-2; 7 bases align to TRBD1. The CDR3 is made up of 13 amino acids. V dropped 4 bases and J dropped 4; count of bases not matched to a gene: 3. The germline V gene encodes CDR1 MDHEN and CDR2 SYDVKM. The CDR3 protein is CASSSGQVYGYTF. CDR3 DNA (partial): TGTGCCAGCAGTTCCGGACAGGTCTATGGC.

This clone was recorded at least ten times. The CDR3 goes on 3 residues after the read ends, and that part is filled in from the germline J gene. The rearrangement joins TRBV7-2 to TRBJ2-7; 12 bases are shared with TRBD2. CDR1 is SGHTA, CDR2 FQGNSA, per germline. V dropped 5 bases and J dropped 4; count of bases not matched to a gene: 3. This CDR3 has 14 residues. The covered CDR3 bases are TGTGCCAGCAGCCCAACTAGCGGGAGGTACGAG. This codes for CASSPTSGRYE. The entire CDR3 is CASSPTSGRYEQYF.

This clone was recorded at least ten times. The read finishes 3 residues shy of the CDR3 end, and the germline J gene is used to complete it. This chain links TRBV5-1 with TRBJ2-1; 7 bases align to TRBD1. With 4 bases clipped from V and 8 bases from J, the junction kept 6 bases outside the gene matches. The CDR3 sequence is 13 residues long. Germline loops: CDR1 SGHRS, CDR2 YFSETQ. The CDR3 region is CASSKDRSDEQFF. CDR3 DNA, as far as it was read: TGCGCCAGCAGCAAGGACAGGTCGGATGAG.

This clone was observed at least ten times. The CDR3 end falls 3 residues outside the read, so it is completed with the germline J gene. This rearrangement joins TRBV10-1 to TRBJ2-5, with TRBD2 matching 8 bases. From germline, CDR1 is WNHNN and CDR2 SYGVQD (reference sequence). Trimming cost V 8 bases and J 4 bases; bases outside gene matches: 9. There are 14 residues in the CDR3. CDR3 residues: CASPNGTSGETQYF. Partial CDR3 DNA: TGCGCCAGCCCCAACGGGACTAGTGGAGAGACC.

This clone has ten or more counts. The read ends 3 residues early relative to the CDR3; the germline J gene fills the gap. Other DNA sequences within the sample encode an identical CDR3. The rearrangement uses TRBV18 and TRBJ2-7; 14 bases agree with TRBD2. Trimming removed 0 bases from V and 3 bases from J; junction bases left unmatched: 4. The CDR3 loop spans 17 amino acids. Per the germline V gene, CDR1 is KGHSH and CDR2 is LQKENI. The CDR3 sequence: CASSPPGTSGRDYEQYF. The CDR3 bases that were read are TGTGCCAGCTCACCACCTGGGACTAGCGGGAGAGACTACGAG.

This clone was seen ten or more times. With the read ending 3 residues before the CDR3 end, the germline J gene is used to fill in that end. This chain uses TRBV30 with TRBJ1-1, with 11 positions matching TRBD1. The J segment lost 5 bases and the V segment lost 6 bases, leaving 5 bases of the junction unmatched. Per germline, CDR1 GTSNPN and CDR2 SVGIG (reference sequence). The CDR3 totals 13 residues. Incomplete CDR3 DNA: TGTGCCTGCTCGGGACAGGGGGGGACTGAA. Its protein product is CACSGQGGTE. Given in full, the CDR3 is CACSGQGGTEAFF.

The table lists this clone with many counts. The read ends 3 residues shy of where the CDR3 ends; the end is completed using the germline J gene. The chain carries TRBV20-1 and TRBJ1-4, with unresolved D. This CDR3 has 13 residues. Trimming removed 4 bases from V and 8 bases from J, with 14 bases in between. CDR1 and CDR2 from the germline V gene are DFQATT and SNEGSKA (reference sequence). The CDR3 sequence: CSATSGLGEKLFF. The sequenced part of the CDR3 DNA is TGCAGTGCTACCTCCGGACTGGGGGAAAAA.

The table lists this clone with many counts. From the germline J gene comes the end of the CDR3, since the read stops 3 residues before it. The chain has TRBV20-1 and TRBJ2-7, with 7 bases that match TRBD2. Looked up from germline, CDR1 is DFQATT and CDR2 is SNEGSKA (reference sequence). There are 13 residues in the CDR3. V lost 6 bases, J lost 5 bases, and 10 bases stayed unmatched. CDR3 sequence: CSARKAGLDEQYF. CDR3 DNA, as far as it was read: TGCAGTGCCAGGAAAGCGGGACTCGACGAG.

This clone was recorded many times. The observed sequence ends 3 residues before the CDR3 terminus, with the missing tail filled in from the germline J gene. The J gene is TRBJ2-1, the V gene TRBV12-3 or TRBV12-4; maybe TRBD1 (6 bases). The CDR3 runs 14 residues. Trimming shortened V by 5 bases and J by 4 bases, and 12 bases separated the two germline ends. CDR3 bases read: TGTGCCAGCAGTGGTAGGACAGTTTACAATGAG. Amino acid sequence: CASSGRTVYNE. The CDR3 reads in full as CASSGRTVYNEQFF.

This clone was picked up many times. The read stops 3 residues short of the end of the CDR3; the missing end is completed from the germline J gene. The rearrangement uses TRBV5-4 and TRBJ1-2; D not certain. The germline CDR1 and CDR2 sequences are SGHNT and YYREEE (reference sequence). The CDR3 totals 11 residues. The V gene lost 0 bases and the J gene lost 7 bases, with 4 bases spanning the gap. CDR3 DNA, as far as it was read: TGTGCCAGCAGCTTGGAAGGTGGC. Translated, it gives CASSLEGG. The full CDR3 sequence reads CASSLEGGYTF.

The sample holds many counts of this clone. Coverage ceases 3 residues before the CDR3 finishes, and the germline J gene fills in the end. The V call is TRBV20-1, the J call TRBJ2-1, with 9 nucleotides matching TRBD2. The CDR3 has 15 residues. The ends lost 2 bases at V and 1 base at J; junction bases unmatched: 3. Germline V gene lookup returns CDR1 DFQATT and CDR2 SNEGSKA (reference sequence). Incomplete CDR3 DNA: TGCAGTGCTAGACTAGCGGGAAAGTCCTACAATGAG. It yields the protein CSARLAGKSYNE. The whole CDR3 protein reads CSARLAGKSYNEQFF.

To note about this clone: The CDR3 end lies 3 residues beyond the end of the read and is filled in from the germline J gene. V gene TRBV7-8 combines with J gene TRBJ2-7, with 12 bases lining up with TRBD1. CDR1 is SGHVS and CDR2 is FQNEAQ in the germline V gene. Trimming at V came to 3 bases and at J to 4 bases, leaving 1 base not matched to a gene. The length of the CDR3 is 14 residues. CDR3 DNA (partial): TGTGCCAGCAGCTTGGGACAGGGGGCATACGAG. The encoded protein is CASSLGQGAYE. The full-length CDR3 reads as CASSLGQGAYEQYF. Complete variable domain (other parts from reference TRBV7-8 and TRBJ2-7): GAGVSQSPRYKVAKRGQDVALRCDPISGHVSLFWYQQALGQGPEFLTYFQNEAQLDKSGLPSDRFFAERPEGSVSTLKIQRTQQEDSAVYLCASSLGQGAYEQYFGPGTRLTVT.

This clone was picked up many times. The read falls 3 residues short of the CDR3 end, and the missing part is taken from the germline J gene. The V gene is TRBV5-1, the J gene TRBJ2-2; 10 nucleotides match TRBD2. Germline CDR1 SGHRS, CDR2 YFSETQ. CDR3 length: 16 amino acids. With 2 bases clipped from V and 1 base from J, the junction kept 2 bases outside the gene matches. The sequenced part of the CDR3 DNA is TGCGCCAGCAGCTTAAGGACTAGCGGGAACACCGGGGAG. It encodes CASSLRTSGNTGE. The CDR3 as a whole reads CASSLRTSGNTGELFF. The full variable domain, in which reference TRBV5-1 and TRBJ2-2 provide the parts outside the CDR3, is KAGVTQTPRYLIKTRGQQVTLSCSPISGHRSVSWYQQTPGQGLQFLFEYFSETQRNKGNFPGRFSGRQFSNSRSEMNVSTLELGDSALYLCASSLRTSGNTGELFFGEGSRLTVL.

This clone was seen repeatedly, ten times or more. The chain's CDR3 is CASSSVSWETQYF. The sequenced part of the CDR3 DNA is TGTGCCAGCAGCTCGGTTTCGTGGGAGACC. V and J are TRBV11-2 and TRBJ2-5; no firm D call. Read data end 3 residues before the CDR3 end; the end is taken from the germline J gene. The CDR3 covers 13 residues. Trimming removed 4 bases at V and 5 bases at J, with 11 bases between. Germline lookup yields CDR1 SGHAT and CDR2 FQNNGV.

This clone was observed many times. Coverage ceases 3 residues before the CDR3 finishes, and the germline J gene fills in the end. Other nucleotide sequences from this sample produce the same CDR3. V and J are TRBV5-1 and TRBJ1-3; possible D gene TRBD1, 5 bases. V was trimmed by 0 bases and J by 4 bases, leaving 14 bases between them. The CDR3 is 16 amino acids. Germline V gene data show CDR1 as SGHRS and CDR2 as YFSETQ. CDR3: CASSLGQGISGNTIYF. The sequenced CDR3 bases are TGCGCCAGCAGCTTGGGGCAGGGAATCTCGGGAAACACC.

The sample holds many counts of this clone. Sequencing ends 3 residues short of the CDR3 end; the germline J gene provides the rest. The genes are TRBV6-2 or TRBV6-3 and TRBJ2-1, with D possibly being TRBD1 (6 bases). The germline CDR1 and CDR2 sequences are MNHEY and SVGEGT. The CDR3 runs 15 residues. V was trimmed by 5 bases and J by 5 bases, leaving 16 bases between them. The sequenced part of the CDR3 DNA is TGTGCCAGCAGTGACAGGAGCGCGGGTCACAATGAG. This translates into CASSDRSAGHNE. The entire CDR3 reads CASSDRSAGHNEQFF.

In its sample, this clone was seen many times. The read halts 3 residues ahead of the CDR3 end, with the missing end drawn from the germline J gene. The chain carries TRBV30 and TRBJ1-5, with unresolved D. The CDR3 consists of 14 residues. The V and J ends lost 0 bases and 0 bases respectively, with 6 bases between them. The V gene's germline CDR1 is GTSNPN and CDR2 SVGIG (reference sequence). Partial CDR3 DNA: TGTGCCTGGAGTGTGTTAGATAGCAATCAGCCC. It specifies CAWSVLDSNQP. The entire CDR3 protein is CAWSVLDSNQPQHF. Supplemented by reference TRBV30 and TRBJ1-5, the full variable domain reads SQTIHQWPATLVQPVGSPLSLECTVEGTSNPNLYWYRQAAGRGLQLLFYSVGIGQISSEVPQNLSASRPQDRQFILSSKKLLLSDSGFYLCAWSVLDSNQPQHFGDGTRLSIL.

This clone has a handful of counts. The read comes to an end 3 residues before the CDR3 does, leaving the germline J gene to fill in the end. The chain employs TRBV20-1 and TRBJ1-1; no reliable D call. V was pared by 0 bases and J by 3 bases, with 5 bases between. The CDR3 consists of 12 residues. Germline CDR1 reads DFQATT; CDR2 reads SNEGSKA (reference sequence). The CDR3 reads CSARDTDTEAFF. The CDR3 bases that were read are TGCAGTGCTAGAGACACGGACACTGAA.

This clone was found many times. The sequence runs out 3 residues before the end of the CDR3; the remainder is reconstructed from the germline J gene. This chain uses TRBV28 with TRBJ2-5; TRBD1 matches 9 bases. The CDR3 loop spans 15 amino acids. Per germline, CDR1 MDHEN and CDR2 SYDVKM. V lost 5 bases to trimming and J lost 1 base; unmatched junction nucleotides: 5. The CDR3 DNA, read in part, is TGTGCCAGCAGTCCCCGGACAGGGGCCCAAGAGACC. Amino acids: CASSPRTGAQET. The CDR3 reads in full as CASSPRTGAQETQYF.

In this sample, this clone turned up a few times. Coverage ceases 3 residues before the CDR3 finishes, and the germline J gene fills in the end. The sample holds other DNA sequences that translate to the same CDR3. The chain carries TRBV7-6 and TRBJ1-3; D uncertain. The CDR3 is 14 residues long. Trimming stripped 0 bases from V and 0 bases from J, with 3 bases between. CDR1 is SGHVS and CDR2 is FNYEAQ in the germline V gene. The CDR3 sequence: CASSLASSGNTIYF. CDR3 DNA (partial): TGTGCCAGCAGCTTAGCTAGCTCTGGAAACACC. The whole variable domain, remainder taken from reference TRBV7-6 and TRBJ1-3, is GAGVSQSPRYKVTKRGQDVALRCDPISGHVSLYWYRQALGQGPEFLTYFNYEAQQDKSGLPNDRFSAERPEGSISTLTIQRTEQRDSAMYRCASSLASSGNTIYFGEGSWLTVV.

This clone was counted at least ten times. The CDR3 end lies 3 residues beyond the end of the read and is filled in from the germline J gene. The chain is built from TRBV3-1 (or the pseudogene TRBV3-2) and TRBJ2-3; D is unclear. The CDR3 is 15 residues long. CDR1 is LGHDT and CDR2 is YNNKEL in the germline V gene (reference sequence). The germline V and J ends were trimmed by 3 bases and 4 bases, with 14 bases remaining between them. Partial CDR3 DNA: TGTGCCAGCAGCCAGCGTGAAATTACGGCAGATACG. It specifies CASSQREITADT. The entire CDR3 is CASSQREITADTQYF.

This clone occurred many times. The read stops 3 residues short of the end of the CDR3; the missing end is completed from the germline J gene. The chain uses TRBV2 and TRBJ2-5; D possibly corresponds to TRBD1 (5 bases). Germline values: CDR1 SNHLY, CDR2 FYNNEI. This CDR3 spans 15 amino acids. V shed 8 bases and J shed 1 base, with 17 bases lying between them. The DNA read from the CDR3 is TGTGCCAGCGGTGTTGTAGTTGACAGCCAAGAGACC. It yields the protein CASGVVVDSQET. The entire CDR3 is CASGVVVDSQETQYF.

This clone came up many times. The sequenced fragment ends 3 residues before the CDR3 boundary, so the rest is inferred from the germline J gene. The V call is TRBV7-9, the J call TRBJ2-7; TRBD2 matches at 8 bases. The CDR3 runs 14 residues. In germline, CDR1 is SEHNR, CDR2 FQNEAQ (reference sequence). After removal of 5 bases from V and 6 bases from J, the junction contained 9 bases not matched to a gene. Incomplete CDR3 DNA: TGTGCCAGCAGCCCACCCAGGCGGGGGGCCGAG. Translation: CASSPPRRGAE. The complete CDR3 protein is CASSPPRRGAEQYF. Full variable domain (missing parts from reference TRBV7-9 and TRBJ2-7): DTGVSQNPRHKITKRGQNVTFRCDPISEHNRLYWYRQTLGQGPEFLTYFQNEAQLEKSRLLSDRFSAERPKGSFSTLEIQRTEQGDSAMYLCASSPPRRGAEQYFGPGTRLTVT.

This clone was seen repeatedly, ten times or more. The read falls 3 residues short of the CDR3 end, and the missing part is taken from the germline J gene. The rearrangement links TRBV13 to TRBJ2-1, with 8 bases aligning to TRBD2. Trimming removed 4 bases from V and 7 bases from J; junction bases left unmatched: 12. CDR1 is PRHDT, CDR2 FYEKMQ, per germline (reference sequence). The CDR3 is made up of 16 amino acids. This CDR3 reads CASSSGLEYVNNEQFF. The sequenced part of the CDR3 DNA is TGTGCCAGCAGCTCGGGACTAGAATACGTCAATAATGAG.

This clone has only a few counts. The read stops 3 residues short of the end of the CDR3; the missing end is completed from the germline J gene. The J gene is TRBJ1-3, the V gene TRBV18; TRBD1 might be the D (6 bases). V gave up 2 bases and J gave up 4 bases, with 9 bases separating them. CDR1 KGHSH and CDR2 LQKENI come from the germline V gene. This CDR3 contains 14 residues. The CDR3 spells CASSPRQVGNTIYF. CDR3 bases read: TGTGCCAGCTCACCAAGACAGGTCGGAAACACC.

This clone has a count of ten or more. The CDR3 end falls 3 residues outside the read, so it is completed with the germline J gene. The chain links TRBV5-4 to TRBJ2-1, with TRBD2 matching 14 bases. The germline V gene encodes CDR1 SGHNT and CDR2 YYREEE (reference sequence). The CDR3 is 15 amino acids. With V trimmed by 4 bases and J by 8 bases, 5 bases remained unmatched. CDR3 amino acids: CASSRGLAGDDEQFF. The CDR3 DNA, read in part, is TGTGCCAGCAGCCGGGGACTAGCGGGAGATGATGAG.

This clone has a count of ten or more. Partial CDR3 DNA: TGTGCCAGCAGCCCGGGGACTCGATTCGATGAG. Amino acid sequence: CASSPGTRFDE. The CDR3 reads in full as CASSPGTRFDEQFF. V gene TRBV7-8 combines with J gene TRBJ2-1, with D perhaps TRBD2 (6 bases). The DNA ends 3 residues before the CDR3 does, and the rest of the CDR3 is filled in from the germline J gene. The germline V and J ends were trimmed by 5 bases and 8 bases, with 16 bases remaining between them. Germline CDR1 and CDR2: SGHVS and FQNEAQ. This CDR3 spans 14 amino acids.